The rows below give T cell receptor beta chains drawn from one sample of a study of T cell changes during pregnancy in multiple sclerosis. Measured with immunoSEQ multiplex PCR; TCRdb has only the in-frame clones, and not every one. The sample yields tens of thousands of clones, 85% to 95% seen once. This material consisted of peripheral blood, taken after pregnancy. The receptors shown here come from a female donor in good health, enrolled as a control in a pregnancy study. The conserved cysteine and the conserved F or W are not part of the CDR3 here. Fields, in order: D gene, CDR3 length, J gene, V gene, CDR3 protein. D genes are given only for firm matches.

NA	12	TRBJ2-7	TRBV27	ASSVTRNSYEQY
NA	12	TRBJ2-2	TRBV5-4	ASSLVENTGELF
NA	12	TRBJ1-4	TRBV15	ATSRGGVGEKLF
NA	14	TRBJ2-2	TRBV9	ASSPGAGRNTGELF
TRBD1	13	TRBJ2-7	TRBV6-1	ASSTQTGGSYEQY
TRBD2	17	TRBJ2-1	TRBV7-2	ASSTTPGTSGPGYNEQF
TRBD2	12	TRBJ2-7	TRBV7-2	ASSLGAGVYEQY
NA	13	TRBJ2-7	TRBV4-1	ASSQGSTQAYEQY
TRBD2	13	TRBJ2-1	TRBV28	ASRTSGKRHNEQF
NA	13	TRBJ1-5	TRBV28	ASSFFGQINQPQH
TRBD2	13	TRBJ2-1	TRBV9	ASSTTGTSFNEQF
TRBD2	13	TRBJ2-7	TRBV7-9	ASSPGLAGGIEQY
TRBD1	13	TRBJ1-2	TRBV7-9	ASSPGQAHGYGYT
TRBD1	13	TRBJ1-4	TRBV6-6	ASSFTGGLNEKLF
NA	14	TRBJ1-4	TRBV4-1	ASSQVGAALDEKLF
TRBD2	14	TRBJ2-1	TRBV25-1	ASSEEGGRGRGEQF
NA	15	TRBJ1-1	TRBV4-1	ASSQGLEGEVNTEAF
TRBD1	13	TRBJ1-3	TRBV11-2	ASSLWTGEGNTIY
TRBD1	14	TRBJ1-1	TRBV5-1	ASSLGQGATGTEAF
NA	14	TRBJ1-1	TRBV5-1	ASSLRQGNLNTEAF
TRBD1	12	TRBJ1-1	TRBV18	ASSLGTGFTEAF
TRBD2	14	TRBJ2-5	TRBV28	ASRSLAGGSQETQY
TRBD2	14	TRBJ2-7	TRBV27	ASSLTPTSGSYEQY
NA	10	TRBJ2-7	TRBV27	ASWGLGYEQY
NA	11	TRBJ1-1	TRBV7-9	ASSLVPETEAF
TRBD1	11	TRBJ2-7	TRBV28	ASRRGTAYEQY
NA	13	TRBJ2-5	TRBV27	ASSPHRDYQETQY
TRBD2	14	TRBJ2-2	TRBV5-4	ASSLASGRLAGELF
TRBD1	15	TRBJ2-3	TRBV5-4	ASSLPTGQVEADTQY
TRBD2	14	TRBJ2-3	TRBV6-5	ASSYSNRGGSGTQY
NA	14	TRBJ2-7	TRBV5-4	ASSLGRGQMAYEQY
TRBD1	13	TRBJ2-5	TRBV6-5	ASSYSGTGEETQY
TRBD2	12	TRBJ2-7	TRBV11-2	ASSSTSDPYEQY
NA	12	TRBJ1-5	TRBV5-4	ASSFWGRNQPQH
NA	14	TRBJ1-2	TRBV5-4	ASSQGWDIARYGYT
NA	12	TRBJ2-1	TRBV5-1	ASSLGFGENEQF
TRBD2	18	TRBJ2-7	TRBV2	ATSLGEAMSLAGPVGEQY
TRBD1	12	TRBJ2-7	TRBV19	ASSYRGLSYEQY
TRBD2	12	TRBJ2-1	TRBV5-1	ASSLGTSHNEQF
TRBD2	13	TRBJ2-3	TRBV2	ASSGLAGVEDTQY
NA	16	TRBJ2-1	TRBV7-6	ASSLALPGPGSYNEQF
NA	11	TRBJ2-7	TRBV28	ASSLQTAYEQY
NA	14	TRBJ1-5	TRBV28	ASSLGGTNSNQPQH
TRBD1	13	TRBJ2-5	TRBV18	ASSRRDRGAETQY
TRBD2	17	TRBJ2-7	TRBV4-1	ASSQEPPGTSGIDYEQY